The 19 T cell receptor beta chains presented below share a single source sample, sequenced in a study of T cells in localized non-small cell lung cancer. Profiling relied on immunoSEQ multiplex PCR, and the TCRdb table lists in-frame clones only, not all of them. This sample has approximately 67,000 clones; 80% to 90% occur once, and the top ten carry approximately 12%. The material sequenced was peripheral blood, taken before any cancer treatment. The receptors shown here come from an older female donor with stage I lung adenocarcinoma.

The V call is TRBV18, the J call TRBJ2-7; 11 bases map to TRBD2. V lost 3 bases to trimming and J lost 2 bases; unmatched junction nucleotides: 3. The CDR3 runs to 15 residues. Germline assignment: CDR1 KGHSH and CDR2 LQKENI. CDR3 nucleotide sequence: TGTGCCAGCTCACCGACTAGCGGGGATACCTACGAGCAGTACTTC. It specifies CASSPTSGDTYEQYF.

V is TRBV11-1 and J is TRBJ1-3; 9 bases are a match to TRBD1. Germline CDR1 SGHAT, CDR2 FQDESV (reference sequence). CDR3 length equals 17 residues. V was clipped by 5 bases and J by 0 bases; unmatched bases: 8. Here the CDR3 reads CASSGGQGPSSGNTIYF. In nucleotides, the CDR3 is TGTGCCAGCAGCGGCGGACAGGGGCCTAGCTCTGGAAACACCATATATTTT.

The rearrangement joins TRBV5-4 to TRBJ1-1; 7 nucleotides line up with TRBD1. V dropped 3 bases and J dropped 6; count of bases not matched to a gene: 8. CDR1 SGHNT and CDR2 YYREEE come from the germline V gene (reference sequence). This CDR3 comprises 14 residues. CDR3 sequence reads: CASSWGQRSSEAFF. The CDR3 DNA reads as TGTGCCAGCAGCTGGGGACAGAGATCCTCTGAAGCTTTCTTT.

The V call is TRBV7-2, the J call TRBJ2-1; no definite D call. The CDR3 contains 13 residues. V lost 5 bases and J 3 bases, leaving 8 bases between the germline ends. Germline-derived CDR1 and CDR2 are SGHTA and FQGNSA. In nucleotides, the CDR3 is TGTGCCAGCAGCCTTGACTTCTACAATGAGCAGTTCTTC. Translation: CASSLDFYNEQFF.

The CDR3 spells CATSRDWKGGIAKNIQYF. CDR3 DNA sequence: TGTGCCACCAGCAGAGATTGGAAGGGGGGGATAGCCAAAAACATTCAGTACTTC. The chain joins TRBV15 to TRBJ2-4; the D gene is possibly TRBD2 (7 bases). The CDR3 runs to 18 residues. From germline, CDR1 is LNHNV and CDR2 YYDKDF (reference sequence). The V gene lost 0 bases and the J gene lost 0 bases, with 15 bases spanning the gap.

This clone turned up a few times. The V gene is TRBV6-5, the J gene TRBJ1-6; the D gene is possibly TRBD1 (6 bases). Germline CDR1 reads MNHEY; CDR2 reads SVGAGI. The CDR3 covers 15 residues. With 6 bases removed from V and 7 bases from J, the gap between germline ends came to 16 bases. CDR3 bases: TGTGCCAGCAGGAAAGGACAGCTCACCAATTCACCCCTCCACTTT. Protein: CASRKGQLTNSPLHF.

This clone was seen only a few times. The chain is built from TRBV9 and TRBJ1-3; the match to TRBD1 covers 7 bases. V shed 4 bases, J shed 0 bases, and the junction held 7 bases outside the gene matches. Germline lookup yields CDR1 SGDLS and CDR2 YYNGEE. This CDR3 region has 16 residues. The CDR3 DNA follows: TGTGCCAGCAGCACCCGACAGGGAGGCTCTGGAAACACCATATATTTT. This sequence encodes CASSTRQGGSGNTIYF.

This clone came up a few times. The V call is TRBV6-5, the J call TRBJ1-6; tentative D call: TRBD1 (6 bases). The CDR3 runs 15 residues. CDR1 is MNHEY, CDR2 SVGAGI, per germline. V dropped 6 bases and J dropped 7 bases, with 16 bases sitting between them. The CDR3 nucleotides read TGTGCCAGCAGATCACAGGGAGAACCCAATTCACCCCTCCACTTT. This encodes CASRSQGEPNSPLHF.

This clone showed up just once. This chain links TRBV19 with TRBJ2-5; 9 bases fit TRBD2. CDR1 is LNHDA and CDR2 is SQIVND in the germline V gene (reference sequence). The CDR3 sequence is 16 residues long. J gave up 1 base and V 8 bases, and 11 bases lay outside the gene matches. As DNA, the CDR3 is TGTGCCAGTGGGCAGATCGGGACTAGCCGCCAAGAGACCCAGTACTTC. As protein: CASGQIGTSRQETQYF.

Points on this clone: A much larger clonotype is one base distant, so this may be a read error. V gene TRBV13 combines with J gene TRBJ1-6, with a weak D call TRBD1 (6 bases). CDR3 length equals 16 residues. The germline gives CDR1 PRHDT, CDR2 FYEKMQ (reference sequence). Trimming took 5 bases from V and 0 from J, leaving 11 bases between them. As DNA, the CDR3 is TGTGCCAGCAGCCGTGGACAGAGCTCCTATAATTCACCCCTCCACTTT. Protein sequence: CASSRGQSSYNSPLHF.

This rearrangement joins TRBV27 to TRBJ2-5; D assignment may be TRBD1 or TRBD2 (5 bases each). Germline V gene data show CDR1 as MNHEY and CDR2 as SMNVEV (reference sequence). The CDR3 runs 13 residues. V was shortened by 0 bases and J by 5 bases, with 7 bases between the two germline ends. The CDR3: CASSLSWGETQYF. CDR3 in DNA: TGTGCCAGCAGTTTATCTTGGGGGGAGACCCAGTACTTC.

J is TRBJ2-6 and V is TRBV19; D is perhaps TRBD2 (6 bases). Germline loops: CDR1 LNHDA, CDR2 SQIVND (reference sequence). This CDR3 is 16 amino acids long. Between the trimmed V and J ends, which lost 6 bases and 0 bases, there was a span of 12 bases. The CDR3 region has the DNA TGTGCCAGTAGGGAGGGAGATACCTCTGGGGCCAACGTCCTGACTTTC. Protein: CASREGDTSGANVLTF.

The rearrangement joins TRBV5-1 to TRBJ1-2, with a tentative D call TRBD1 (5 bases). V lost 0 bases and J 5 bases, leaving 11 bases between the germline ends. The CDR3 is 14 residues long. Germline V gives CDR1 SGHRS, CDR2 YFSETQ. The CDR3 DNA reads as TGCGCCAGCAGCTTGGATCAGGGCAGGTATGGCTACACCTTC. It codes for CASSLDQGRYGYTF. The complete variable domain, with remaining parts taken from reference TRBV5-1 and TRBJ1-2, reads KAGVTQTPRYLIKTRGQQVTLSCSPISGHRSVSWYQQTPGQGLQFLFEYFSETQRNKGNFPGRFSGRQFSNSRSEMNVSTLELGDSALYLCASSLDQGRYGYTFGSGTRLTVV.

V and J are TRBV20-1 and TRBJ2-7, with D maybe TRBD2 (5 bases). Trimming left V 6 bases short and J 4 bases short, with 10 bases between. This CDR3 comprises 11 residues. The germline CDR1 and CDR2 sequences are DFQATT and SNEGSKA (reference sequence). As DNA, the CDR3 is TGCAGTGCCGAGGGCTTGTACGAGCAGTACTTC. Its translation is CSAEGLYEQYF.

The chain carries TRBV11-3 and TRBJ1-5; 8 bases agree with TRBD1. V trimming: 5 bases; J trimming: 6 bases; junction bases outside the gene matches: 15. Germline CDR1 is SGHNT and CDR2 is YENEEA. This CDR3 has 17 amino acids. CDR3 nucleotide sequence: TGTGCCAGCAGCACAATACATAACAGGGGGTCGGGTCAGCCCCAGCATTTT. This codes for CASSTIHNRGSGQPQHF. Variable domain in full (rest from reference TRBV11-3 and TRBJ1-5): EAGVVQSPRYKIIEKKQPVAFWCNPISGHNTLYWYLQNLGQGPELLIRYENEEAVDDSQLPKDRFSAERLKGVDSTLKIQPAELGDSAVYLCASSTIHNRGSGQPQHFGDGTRLSIL.

The gene calls are TRBV7-2 and TRBJ1-2; TRBD1 aligns across 7 bases. Trimming at V came to 5 bases and at J to 5 bases, leaving 14 bases not matched to a gene. This CDR3 region has 16 residues. Germline V gene data show CDR1 as SGHTA and CDR2 as FQGNSA. Here the CDR3 reads CASSLGGGSASYGYTF. As DNA, the CDR3 is TGTGCCAGCAGCCTCGGAGGGGGCAGTGCCTCTTATGGCTACACCTTC. The full variable domain, completed using reference TRBV7-2 and TRBJ1-2, is GAGVSQSPSNKVTEKGKDVELRCDPISGHTALYWYRQSLGQGLEFLIYFQGNSAPDKSGLPSDRFSAERTGGSVSTLTIQRTQQEDSAVYLCASSLGGGSASYGYTFGSGTRLTVV.

The chain has TRBV19 and TRBJ2-7; 12 bases align to TRBD2. The CDR3 is made up of 14 amino acids. Germline CDR1 LNHDA, CDR2 SQIVND (reference sequence). With 5 bases clipped from V and 4 bases from J, the junction kept 3 bases outside the gene matches. Here the CDR3 DNA reads TGTGCCAGTAGTGTTACTAGCGGGGGGTACGAGCAGTACTTC. It yields the protein CASSVTSGGYEQYF.

This chain uses TRBV6-5 with TRBJ1-1, with D tentatively TRBD1 (6 bases). V lost 4 bases and J 2 bases, leaving 11 bases between the germline ends. In germline, CDR1 is MNHEY, CDR2 SVGAGI. The CDR3 totals 14 residues. The CDR3 nucleotides are TGTGCCAGCAGTTCGGGGGGGCTTAACACTGAAGCTTTCTTT. Translation: CASSSGGLNTEAFF.

This clone was counted once. This chain uses TRBV27 with TRBJ1-2; TRBD1 aligns across 7 bases. The CDR3 loop spans 12 amino acids. Losses at the gene ends were 4 bases for V and 8 bases for J; bases not matched to a gene: 4. Germline CDR1 reads MNHEY; CDR2 reads SMNVEV (reference sequence). In nucleotides, the CDR3 is TGTGCCAGCAGTTCCACAGGGGACGGCTACACCTTC. As protein: CASSSTGDGYTF.